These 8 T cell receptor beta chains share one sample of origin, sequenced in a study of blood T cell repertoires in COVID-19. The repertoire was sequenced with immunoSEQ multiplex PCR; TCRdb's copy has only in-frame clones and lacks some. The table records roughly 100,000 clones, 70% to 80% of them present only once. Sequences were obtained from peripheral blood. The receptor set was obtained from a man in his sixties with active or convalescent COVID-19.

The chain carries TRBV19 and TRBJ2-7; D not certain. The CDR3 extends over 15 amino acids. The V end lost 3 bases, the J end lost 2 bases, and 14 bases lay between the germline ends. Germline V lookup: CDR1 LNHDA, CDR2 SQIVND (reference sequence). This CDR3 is CASSISQATPYEQYF. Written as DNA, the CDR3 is TGTGCCAGTAGTATTTCGCAGGCTACTCCCTACGAGCAGTACTTC.

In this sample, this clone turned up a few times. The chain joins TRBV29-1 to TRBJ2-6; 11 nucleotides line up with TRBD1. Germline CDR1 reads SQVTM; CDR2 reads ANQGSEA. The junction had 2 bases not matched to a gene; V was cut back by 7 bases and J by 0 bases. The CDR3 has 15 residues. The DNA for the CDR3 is TGCAGCGCCGGGACAGGGGGCTCTGGGGCCAACGTCCTGACTTTC. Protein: CSAGTGGSGANVLTF.

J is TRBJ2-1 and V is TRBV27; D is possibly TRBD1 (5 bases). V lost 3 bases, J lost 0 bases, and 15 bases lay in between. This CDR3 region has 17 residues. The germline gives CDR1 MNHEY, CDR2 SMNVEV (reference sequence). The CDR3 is CASSFPGARSSYNEQFF. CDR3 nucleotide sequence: TGTGCCAGCAGTTTCCCTGGGGCGAGGAGCTCCTACAATGAGCAGTTCTTC.

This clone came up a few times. CDR3 sequence: CSVAGTGGRRAFF. The CDR3 coding sequence is TGCAGCGTAGCCGGGACAGGGGGCAGGCGAGCTTTCTTT. The V and J genes are TRBV29-1 and TRBJ1-1, with TRBD1 identical over 12 bases. The CDR3 has 13 amino acids. The germline V gene encodes CDR1 SQVTM and CDR2 ANQGSEA. V lost 6 bases, J lost 10 bases, and 9 bases stayed unmatched.

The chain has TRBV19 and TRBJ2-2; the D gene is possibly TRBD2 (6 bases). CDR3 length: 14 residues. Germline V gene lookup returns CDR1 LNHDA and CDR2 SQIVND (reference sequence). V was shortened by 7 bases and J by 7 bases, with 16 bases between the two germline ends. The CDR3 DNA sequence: TGTGCCAGTACCAATCGGGAGTGGGGCGGGGAGCTGTTTTTT. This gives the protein CASTNREWGGELFF.

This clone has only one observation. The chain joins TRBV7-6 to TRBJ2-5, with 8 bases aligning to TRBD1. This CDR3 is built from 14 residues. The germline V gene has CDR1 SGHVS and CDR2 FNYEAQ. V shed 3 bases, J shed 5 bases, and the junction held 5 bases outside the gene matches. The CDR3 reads CASSLTGERETQYF. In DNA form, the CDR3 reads TGTGCCAGCAGCTTGACAGGGGAAAGGGAGACCCAGTACTTC.

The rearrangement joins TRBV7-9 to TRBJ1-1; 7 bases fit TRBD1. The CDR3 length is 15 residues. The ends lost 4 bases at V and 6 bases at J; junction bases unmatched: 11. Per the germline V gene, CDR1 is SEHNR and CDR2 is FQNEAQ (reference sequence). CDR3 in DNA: TGTGCCAGCAGCTCCTCCCACAGGGGCGGCGCTGAAGCTTTCTTT. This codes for CASSSSHRGGAEAFF.

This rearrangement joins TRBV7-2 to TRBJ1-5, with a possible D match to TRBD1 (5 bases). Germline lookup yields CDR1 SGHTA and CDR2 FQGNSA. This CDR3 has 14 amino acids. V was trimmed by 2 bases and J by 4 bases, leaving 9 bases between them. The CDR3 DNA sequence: TGTGCCAGCAGCTTATCGGGGGTGAATCAGCCCCAGCATTTT. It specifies CASSLSGVNQPQHF.